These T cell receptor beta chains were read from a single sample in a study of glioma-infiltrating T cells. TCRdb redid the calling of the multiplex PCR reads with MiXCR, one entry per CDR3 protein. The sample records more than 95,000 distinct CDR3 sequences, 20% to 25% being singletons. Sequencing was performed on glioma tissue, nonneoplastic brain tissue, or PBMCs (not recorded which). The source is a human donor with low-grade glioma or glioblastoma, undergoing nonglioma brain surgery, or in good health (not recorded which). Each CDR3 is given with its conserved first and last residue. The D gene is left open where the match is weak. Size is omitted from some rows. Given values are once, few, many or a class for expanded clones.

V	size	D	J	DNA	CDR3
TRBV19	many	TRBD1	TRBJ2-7	TGTGCCAGTAGAGCGAGGACAGGGATCCCCTACGAGCAGTACTTC	CASRARTGIPYEQYF
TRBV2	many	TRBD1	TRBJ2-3	TGTGCCAGCAGTGATGGGACAGCCTCCACAGATACGCAGTATTTT	CASSDGTASTDTQYF
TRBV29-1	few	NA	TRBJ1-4	TGCAGCGTTACAGGGTATCCAACTAATGAAAAACTGTTTTTT	CSVTGYPTNEKLFF
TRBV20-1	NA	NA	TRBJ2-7	TGCAGTGGGAAGACGGACACCTACGAGAAGTACTTC	CSGKTDTYEKYF
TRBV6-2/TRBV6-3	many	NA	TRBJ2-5	TGTGCCAGCAGTTACGGGTGGGGGGGCGGCGAGACCCAGTACTTC	CASSYGWGGGETQYF
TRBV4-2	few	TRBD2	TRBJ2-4	TGTGCCAGCAGCCAAGATAGCGGGGAGGCCAAAAACATTCAGTACTTC	CASSQDSGEAKNIQYF
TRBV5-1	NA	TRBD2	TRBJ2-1	TGCGCCAGCGCCCTACTAGCGGGAGGTTCTTCCTACAATGAGCAGTTCTTC	CASALLAGGSSYNEQFF
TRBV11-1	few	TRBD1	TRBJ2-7	TGTGCCAGCAGCTCCTGGGACAGGGGTAGAGAGCAGTACTTC	CASSSWDRGREQYF
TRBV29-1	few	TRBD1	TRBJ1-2	TGCAGCGTCCTATCGACCACCAGGGGGCTATTGTATGGCTACACCTTC	CSVLSTTRGLLYGYTF
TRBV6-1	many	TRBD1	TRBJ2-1	TGTGCCAGCAGTTGGGACAGGGGGCGGATAAATGAGCAGTTCTTC	CASSWDRGRINEQFF
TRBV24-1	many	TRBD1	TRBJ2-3	TGTGCCACCGCGGAGGTTGAGACAGGGGGCACAGATACGCAGTATTTT	CATAEVETGGTDTQYF
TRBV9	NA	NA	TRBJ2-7	TGTGCCAGCAGCGTAGAAAGCGACTCCTACGAGCAGTACTTC	CASSVESDSYEQYF
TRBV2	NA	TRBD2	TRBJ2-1	TGTGCCAGCAGGGTGGGACTAGCGGGAATCGATGAGCAGTTCTTC	CASRVGLAGIDEQFF
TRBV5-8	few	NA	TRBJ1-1	TGTGCCAGCAGCTTTGGACAGACGAACACTGAAGCTTTCTTT	CASSFGQTNTEAFF
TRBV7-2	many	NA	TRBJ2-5	TGTGCCAGCAGCTTCGCACTTCAAGAGACCCAGTACTTC	CASSFALQETQYF
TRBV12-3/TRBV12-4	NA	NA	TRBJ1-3	TGTGCCAGCAGTTTAAGGGTCTTTGGAAACACCATATATTTT	CASSLRVFGNTIYF
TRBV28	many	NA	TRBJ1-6	TGTGCCATCCCAGGGTCGGGCCCGAATTCACCCCTCCACTTT	CAIPGSGPNSPLHF
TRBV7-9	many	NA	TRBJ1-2	TGTGCCAGCAGCTCAAACCTAGATGGCTACACCTTC	CASSSNLDGYTF
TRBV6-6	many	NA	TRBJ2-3	TGTGCCAGCAGTTACGGGGGGACCACAGATACGCAGTATTTT	CASSYGGTTDTQYF
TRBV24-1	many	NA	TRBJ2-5	TGTGCCACCAGTGACCAGTACCAAGAGACCCAGTACTTC	CATSDQYQETQYF
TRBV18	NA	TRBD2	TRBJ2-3	TGTGCCAGCTCACACGGAACTAGCGGGAGTAGAACAGATACGCAGTATTTT	CASSHGTSGSRTDTQYF
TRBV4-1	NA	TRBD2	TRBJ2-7	TGCGCCAGCAGCCAAACACTAGCGACTCTCTACGAGCAGTACTTC	CASSQTLATLYEQYF
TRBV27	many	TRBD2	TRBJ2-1	TGTGCCAGCAGTTCCGGGGGGGGATTAAATGAGCAGTTCTTC	CASSSGGGLNEQFF
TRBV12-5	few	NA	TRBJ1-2	NA	CASGLDKAGTYGYTF
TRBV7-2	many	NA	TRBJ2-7	TGTGCCAGCAGCTTAGGTAGCGGTCTAAGCTACGAGCAGTACTTC	CASSLGSGLSYEQYF
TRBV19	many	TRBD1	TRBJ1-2	TGTGCCACCAAACAGGGGGCACATGGCTACACCTTC	CATKQGAHGYTF
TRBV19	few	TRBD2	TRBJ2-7	TGTGCCAGTAGTAATTCGGTAGCGGGAGGTAGCGCCTACGAGCAGTACTTC	CASSNSVAGGSAYEQYF
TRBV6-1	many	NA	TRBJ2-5	TGTGCCAGCAGCACTCAAGAGACCCAGTACTTC	CASSTQETQYF